Each of the 20 T cell receptor beta chains below was sequenced from the same sample in a study of T-cell memory formation after mild COVID-19. TCRdb re-analysed the 5' RACE reads in MiXCR, keeping a single row per CDR3 protein. Of 340,000 or so distinct CDR3 sequences in the sample, under 15% were seen once. What was sequenced was PBMCs or a T cell subset sorted from them (not recorded which). The receptors here all came from a man younger than 35 who had mild COVID-19 (a few samples of this study predate the infection). Cell type and time point are not known.

The V gene is TRBV5-4, the J gene TRBJ2-6, with 7 bases aligning to TRBD1. This CDR3 comprises 17 residues. Germline V gives CDR1 SGHNT, CDR2 YYREEE (reference sequence). The V gene end was trimmed by 3 bases and the J gene end by 1 base; junction bases not matched to a gene: 7. This chain's CDR3 is CASSSDRIGSGANVLTF. DNA of the CDR3: TGTGCCAGCAGCTCGGACAGGATAGGTTCTGGGGCCAACGTCCTGACTTTC.

With respect to this clonotype: A much more abundant neighbour one base away suggests this may be a read error. This CDR3 is missing its conserved last phenylalanine or tryptophan, likely due to a read error. This sequence joins TRBV7-6 and TRBJ1-4; TRBD1 matches at 7 bases. Per the germline V gene, CDR1 is SGHVS and CDR2 is FNYEAQ. Trimming removed 5 bases from V and 3 bases from J; junction bases left unmatched: 9. The CDR3 covers 16 residues. CDR3 DNA sequence: TGTGCCAGCAGCCTAGGATCCGGGACAGCTAATGAAAAACTGTTTATT. Its translation is CASSLGSGTANEKLFI.

This clonotype appeared a single time. This sequence joins TRBV6-2 or TRBV6-3 and TRBJ1-2; D ambiguous. The ends were cut back, 7 bases at V and 3 bases at J, with 12 bases in the middle. The CDR3 has 13 amino acids. Germline CDR1 MNHEY, CDR2 SVGEGT. CDR3 region: CASTHHGDYGYTF. CDR3 DNA sequence: TGTGCCAGCACTCATCACGGGGACTATGGCTACACCTTC.

The CDR3 sequence is CASSPPSGSGANVLTF. The DNA of the CDR3 is TGTGCCAGCAGCCCCCCCTCGGGTTCTGGGGCCAACGTCCTGACTTTC. The chain links TRBV5-4 to TRBJ2-6, with unresolved D. Germline CDR1 is SGHNT and CDR2 is YYREEE (reference sequence). V gave up 4 bases and J gave up 1 base, with 12 bases separating them. This CDR3 is 16 amino acids long.

The chain links TRBV12-3 or TRBV12-4 to TRBJ1-5; D not certain. With 8 bases removed from V and 6 bases from J, the gap between germline ends came to 11 bases. The CDR3 is 12 amino acids. The CDR3 DNA follows: TGTGCCAGCGGACCGACCCCTCAGCCCCAGCATTTT. Amino acids: CASGPTPQPQHF.

This clonotype was seen more than once but under ten times. The chain combines TRBV29-1 with TRBJ2-1; 8 positions agree with TRBD2. The germline V gene encodes CDR1 SQVTM and CDR2 ANQGSEA. CDR3 length: 14 amino acids. J lost 3 bases, V lost 5 bases, and 6 bases had no gene match. CDR3 region: CSVQRRGVYNEQFF. CDR3 bases: TGCAGCGTTCAGAGGCGGGGGGTCTACAATGAGCAGTTCTTC.

The chain recombines TRBV7-9 with TRBJ2-5; D is perhaps TRBD1 or TRBD2 (5 bases each). The length of the CDR3 is 13 residues. Germline CDR1 is SEHNR and CDR2 is FQNEAQ (reference sequence). The ends were cut back, 8 bases at V and 9 bases at J, with 19 bases in the middle. CDR3 DNA: TGTGCCAGCGCCCGGGACGGACCGGCCGCCCAGTACTTC. Encoded protein: CASARDGPAAQYF.

This clonotype was recorded a few times. This chain links TRBV20-1 with TRBJ1-2; no firm D call. V was cut by 6 bases and J by 8 bases, with 13 bases left in between. Per the germline V gene, CDR1 is DFQATT and CDR2 is SNEGSKA (reference sequence). The CDR3 spans 11 residues. The CDR3 DNA reads as TGCAGTGCGCCTAGGGTGCGGGGCTACACCTTC. It codes for CSAPRVRGYTF.

This clonotype was counted only a few times. This chain connects TRBV5-1 to TRBJ1-1, with 7 bases fitting TRBD1. Germline CDR1 and CDR2: SGHRS and YFSETQ. This CDR3 spans 16 amino acids. Unmatched junction bases numbered 9, after V lost 0 bases and J lost 4 bases. CDR3 in amino acids: CASSLGAQGRVTEAFF. CDR3 bases: TGCGCCAGCAGCTTGGGGGCACAGGGGAGGGTCACTGAAGCTTTCTTT.

Only a few counts were recorded for this clonotype. The J gene is TRBJ1-2, the V gene TRBV20-1, with D possibly being TRBD1 (6 bases). The CDR3 length is 16 residues. V gave up 2 bases and J gave up 4 bases, with 20 bases separating them. From germline, CDR1 is DFQATT and CDR2 SNEGSKA (reference sequence). CDR3 amino acids: CSARNGGSGAGYGYTF. The CDR3 bases are TGCAGTGCTAGAAATGGGGGATCGGGGGCCGGCTATGGCTACACCTTC.

The rearrangement uses TRBV11-2 and TRBJ2-5, with 12 bases matching TRBD2. With V trimmed by 0 bases and J by 4 bases, 12 bases remained unmatched. CDR3 size: 19 residues. The germline gives CDR1 SGHAT, CDR2 FQNNGV. The CDR3: CASSLDGLAGGPDTETQYF. In nucleotides, the CDR3 is TGTGCCAGCAGCTTAGATGGCCTAGCGGGGGGGCCAGATACAGAGACCCAGTACTTC.

As to this clonotype: A much larger clone is a single base away; this may be a read error. V and J are TRBV4-3 and TRBJ2-3; 9 bases fit TRBD2. Germline-derived CDR1 and CDR2 are LGHNA and YSLEER. The CDR3 has 18 amino acids. The ends lost 4 bases at V and 3 bases at J; junction bases unmatched: 14. The DNA for the CDR3 is TGCGCCAGCAGCCCTCGACGGGACAGCGGGAGGAGTACAGATACGCAGTATTTT. Its translation: CASSPRRDSGRSTDTQYF.

This clonotype was observed at least ten times. The chain couples TRBV12-3 or TRBV12-4 to TRBJ2-2, with 10 bases fitting TRBD2. The CDR3 is made up of 16 amino acids. V lost 3 bases and J lost 1; bases outside the gene matches: 2. Here the CDR3 DNA reads TGTGCCAGCAGTTTCCTAGCGGGGGTGAACACCGGGGAGCTGTTTTTT. Amino acid sequence: CASSFLAGVNTGELFF.

V usage is TRBV20-1 and J usage is TRBJ2-7; the match to TRBD1 covers 9 bases. In germline, CDR1 is DFQATT, CDR2 SNEGSKA (reference sequence). The V segment lost 5 bases and the J segment 2 bases; nucleotides outside the gene matches: 4. CDR3 length: 13 residues. This CDR3 reads CSAQDRGAYEQYF. The CDR3 nucleotides read TGCAGTGCTCAAGACAGGGGGGCCTACGAGCAGTACTTC.

The chain joins TRBV16 to TRBJ1-2, with D possibly matching TRBD1 (5 bases). This CDR3 is built from 13 residues. Trimming took 8 bases from V and 4 from J, leaving 14 bases between them. Germline-derived CDR1 and CDR2 are KGHSY and FQNENV. The CDR3 DNA reads as TGTGCCAGCGGGACTGATTTCGTCTATGGCTACACCTTC. This translates into CASGTDFVYGYTF.

This clonotype was observed a few times. The genes are TRBV12-3 or TRBV12-4 and TRBJ2-1; TRBD2 matches at 7 bases. This CDR3 is 17 amino acids long. The trim removed 3 bases at V and 4 bases at J, leaving 12 bases unmatched. The CDR3 reads CASSLRGFGQTYNEQFF. In DNA, the CDR3 is TGTGCCAGCAGTTTGCGGGGGTTCGGGCAGACGTACAATGAGCAGTTCTTC.

The sample holds a few counts of this clonotype. The V call is TRBV23-1, the J call TRBJ2-7; possibly TRBD1 for D (5 bases). TRBV23-1 is an open reading frame, and its role is uncertain. Trimming took 0 bases from V and 6 from J, leaving 15 bases between them. The CDR3 has 15 amino acids. The CDR3 DNA reads TGCGCCAGCAGTCAATCCCACCAGGGTTACTGCGAGCAGTACGTC. Translating it yields CASSQSHQGYCEQYV.

The V gene is TRBV5-1, the J gene TRBJ1-1, with no clear D. The germline V gene has CDR1 SGHRS and CDR2 YFSETQ. V gave up 4 bases and J gave up 3 bases, with 7 bases separating them. The CDR3 extends over 12 amino acids. CDR3 loop: CASSAPDTEAFF. The CDR3 DNA follows: TGCGCCAGCAGCGCCCCCGACACTGAAGCTTTCTTT.

This clonotype was detected a few times. The chain combines TRBV12-3 or TRBV12-4 with TRBJ2-6; the match to TRBD1 covers 10 bases. Trimming removed 3 bases from V and 4 bases from J; junction bases left unmatched: 12. CDR3 length: 19 residues. The CDR3 bases are TGTGCCAGCAGTTTCCGATGGACAGGGGGAGTAGCGGGGGCCAACGTCCTGACTTTC. Protein sequence: CASSFRWTGGVAGANVLTF.

For the CDR3, the DNA is TGTGCCAGCATCCCACAAGTCCGCGGGGCGCAGGTGGCCGATTCACCCCTCCACTTT. It codes for CASIPQVRGAQVADSPLHF. V is TRBV6-5 and J is TRBJ1-6, with a possible D match to TRBD1 (5 bases). The CDR3 is made up of 19 amino acids. Trimming stripped 7 bases from V and 8 bases from J, with 30 bases between. CDR1 and CDR2 (germline): MNHEY, SVGAGI.